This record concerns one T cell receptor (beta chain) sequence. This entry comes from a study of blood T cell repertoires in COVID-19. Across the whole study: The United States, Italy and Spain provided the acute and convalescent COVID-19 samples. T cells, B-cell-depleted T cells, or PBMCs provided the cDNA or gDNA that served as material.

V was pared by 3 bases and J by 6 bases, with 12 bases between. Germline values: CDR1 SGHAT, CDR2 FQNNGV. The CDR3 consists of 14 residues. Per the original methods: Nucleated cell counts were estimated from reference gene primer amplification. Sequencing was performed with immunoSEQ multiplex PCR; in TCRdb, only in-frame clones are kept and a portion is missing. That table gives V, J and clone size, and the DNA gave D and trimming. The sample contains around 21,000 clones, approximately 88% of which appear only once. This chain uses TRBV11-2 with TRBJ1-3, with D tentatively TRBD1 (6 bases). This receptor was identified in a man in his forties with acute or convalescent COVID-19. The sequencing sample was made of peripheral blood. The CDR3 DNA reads TGTGCCAGCAGCTTCGGGACACTTTCAAACACCATATATTTT. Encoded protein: CASSFGTLSNTIYF.